These 18 T cell receptor beta chains share one sample of origin, sequenced in a study of T cells in Graves' hyperthyroidism and ophthalmopathy. The TCR beta CDR3 regions underwent amplification using RNA transcripts as the source. The TCR CDR3 was amplified in a first-round RT-PCR using the HTBI primer set. TCRdb re-called the multiplex PCR reads with MiXCR, one entry per CDR3 protein. The sample records hundreds of thousands of distinct CDR3 sequences, roughly 15% being singletons. Material for sequencing was blood. These receptors were collected from a woman in her late teens or twenties with Graves' hyperthyroidism.

This clonotype came up many times. Relative to the germline gene, one junction end is altered; a read error may explain this. The chain has TRBV6-6 and TRBJ1-1, with D unclear. Germline assignment: CDR1 MNHNY and CDR2 SVGAGI (reference sequence). The CDR3 has 13 residues. The DNA for the CDR3 is TGTGCCAGCAGTTATTCCGAGGAGACTGAAGCCTTCTTT. Its translation is CASSYSEETEAFF.

The rearrangement uses TRBV19 and TRBJ1-5; D gene uncertain. V was pared by 6 bases and J by 7 bases, with 10 bases between. Germline CDR1 is LNHDA and CDR2 is SQIVND (reference sequence). CDR3 size: 12 residues. The CDR3 nucleotides read TGTGCCAGTAGCGGTAACAGACAGCCCCAGCATTTT. Encoded protein: CASSGNRQPQHF.

CDR3 protein: CASSLPAGGSRYTGELFF. The DNA for the CDR3 is TGTGCCAGCAGTTTACCAGCGGGAGGCTCCCGGTACACCGGGGAGCTGTTTTTT. J is TRBJ2-2 and V is TRBV12-3 or TRBV12-4; TRBD2 agrees at 9 bases. This CDR3 has 18 residues. J was trimmed by 3 bases and V by 2 bases; bases with no gene match: 10.

This clonotype was picked up many times. V is TRBV13 and J is TRBJ2-3; D might be TRBD1 (6 bases). V shed 3 bases and J shed 5 bases, with 12 bases lying between them. CDR3 length equals 14 residues. Germline V lookup: CDR1 PRHDT, CDR2 FYEKMQ (reference sequence). CDR3 loop: CASSLYRVLDTQYF. CDR3 DNA: TGTGCCAGCAGCTTGTACAGGGTGCTAGATACGCAGTATTTT.

In its sample, this clonotype was seen many times. The CDR3 DNA sequence: TGCAGTGCTAATCCGGGGTCGACTGCCGCGGAGACCCAGTACTTC. Translation gives CSANPGSTAAETQYF. This chain links TRBV20-1 with TRBJ2-5; weak D call: TRBD2 (5 bases). The CDR3 runs to 15 residues. Germline CDR1 is DFQATT and CDR2 is SNEGSKA (reference sequence). V lost 4 bases to trimming and J lost 5 bases, with 20 bases between them.

A word on this clonotype: A much larger clone differs by one base, so this may be a read error. The rearrangement links TRBV28 to TRBJ2-7; no definite D call. Germline assignment: CDR1 MDHEN and CDR2 SYDVKM. The CDR3 runs to 18 residues. The DNA for the CDR3 is TGTGCCAGCAGTCCCGGGTTCGGGTTTACGATATTAACCTACGAGCGGTACTTC. This codes for CASSPGFGFTILTYERYF. The entire variable domain, with the rest obtained from reference TRBV28 and TRBJ2-7, is as follows: DVKVTQSSRYLVKRTGEKVFLECVQDMDHENMFWYRQDPGLGLRLIYFSYDVKMKEKGDIPEGYSVSREKKERFSLILESASTNQTSMYLCASSPGFGFTILTYERYFGPGTRLTVT.

Note on this clonotype: This may stem from a read error, because a much larger clone lies one nucleotide away. V gene TRBV6-9 combines with J gene TRBJ2-2; no clear D. The germline CDR1 and CDR2 sequences are MNHGY and SVAAGI. V lost 4 bases and J 9 bases, leaving 3 bases between the germline ends. This CDR3 has 10 residues. CDR3 coding DNA: TGTGCCAGCAGTTCCCGGGAGCTGTTTTTT. This translates into CASSSRELFF.

This clonotype was recorded at least ten times. The chain carries TRBV12-3 or TRBV12-4 and TRBJ2-3; no firm D call. The CDR3 runs to 11 residues. V lost 6 bases to trimming and J lost 2 bases, with 3 bases between them. In DNA form, the CDR3 reads TGTGCCAGCAGGCTCACAGATACGCAGTATTTT. It encodes CASRLTDTQYF.

The chain links TRBV24-1 to TRBJ2-1; the D is unclear. Trimming took 2 bases from V and 6 from J, leaving 4 bases between them. The CDR3 is 12 amino acids. Germline CDR1 reads KGHDR; CDR2 reads SFDVKD. The CDR3 DNA reads as TGTGCCACCAGTGATTGGATCAATGAGCAGTTCTTC. It specifies CATSDWINEQFF.

J is TRBJ2-1 and V is TRBV4-1; D might be TRBD1 or TRBD2, each matching 6 bases. Deletions cut 4 bases from V and 8 bases from J, with 27 bases between. From germline, CDR1 is MGHRA and CDR2 YSYEKL. The CDR3 is 18 residues long. CDR3 nucleotides: TGCGCCAGCAGCCCAGGGGCGGGGCGACCCGCAGTAACGGATGAGCAGTTCTTC. Protein sequence: CASSPGAGRPAVTDEQFF.

CDR3 region: CASSLTGTINQPQHF. CDR3 DNA sequence: TGTGCCAGCAGTTTGACAGGAACAATCAATCAGCCCCAGCATTTT. This chain joins TRBV5-6 and TRBJ1-5; tentatively, D is TRBD1 (6 bases). The ends were cut back, 5 bases at V and 3 bases at J, with 15 bases in the middle. CDR3 size: 15 residues. Looked up from germline, CDR1 is SGHDT and CDR2 is YYEEEE.

This clonotype showed up just a few times. The genes are TRBV2 and TRBJ2-1, with 9 bases aligning to TRBD1. The V segment lost 8 bases and the J segment 0 bases; nucleotides outside the gene matches: 14. Germline CDR1 SNHLY, CDR2 FYNNEI. The CDR3 sequence is 18 residues long. In nucleotides, the CDR3 is TGTGCCAGCTCACCCGGGACAGGGAAGGTCAGCTCCTACAATGAGCAGTTCTTC. Translated: CASSPGTGKVSSYNEQFF.

This rearrangement joins TRBV19 to TRBJ1-1; D may be TRBD1 (5 bases). In germline, CDR1 is LNHDA, CDR2 SQIVND (reference sequence). Trimming removed 7 bases from V and 6 bases from J, with 18 bases in between. The CDR3 has 14 amino acids. CDR3 nucleotides: TGTGCCAGTACCCTGGGACCCTCTGGGGCTGAAGCTTTCTTT. Amino acid sequence: CASTLGPSGAEAFF.

This clonotype occurred many times. The rearrangement joins TRBV5-1 to TRBJ2-3; TRBD2 matches at 9 bases. The CDR3 is 17 amino acids. Germline values: CDR1 SGHRS, CDR2 YFSETQ. The V and J ends lost 0 bases and 4 bases, in that order; junction bases with no gene match: 9. The DNA for the CDR3 is TGCGCCAGCAGCTTGGGAAGCAGGACTAGCGTGGCAGATACGCAGTATTTT. Protein: CASSLGSRTSVADTQYF.

This clonotype showed up just a few times. V and J are TRBV6-6 and TRBJ2-2, with a weak D call TRBD2 (6 bases). The CDR3 runs to 17 residues. The germline CDR1 and CDR2 sequences are MNHNY and SVGAGI (reference sequence). V dropped 2 bases and J dropped 5 bases, with 18 bases sitting between them. DNA of the CDR3: TGTGCCAGCAGTTACAGGGACCGGGGGAGCCGGACCGGGGAGCTGTTTTTT. This gives the protein CASSYRDRGSRTGELFF.

A word on this clonotype: Being one base from a much bigger clone, this may be a read error. The V call is TRBV12-3 or TRBV12-4, the J call TRBJ2-5; D is perhaps TRBD1 (5 bases). The CDR3 runs to 11 residues. CDR3: CAGSHRETQYF. For the CDR3, the DNA is TGTGCCGGCAGTCACAGGGAGACCCAGTACTTC.

A few counts support this clonotype. The chain carries TRBV19 and TRBJ1-1; no reliable D call. Trimming took 1 base from V and 0 from J, leaving 6 bases between them. Germline assignment: CDR1 LNHDA and CDR2 SQIVND (reference sequence). This CDR3 comprises 14 residues. The CDR3 sequence: CASSIAPLNTEAFF. The CDR3 region has the DNA TGTGCCAGTAGTATAGCCCCACTGAACACTGAAGCTTTCTTT. Full variable domain (missing parts from reference TRBV19 and TRBJ1-1): DGGITQSPKYLFRKEGQNVTLSCEQNLNHDAMYWYRQDPGQGLRLIYYSQIVNDFQKGDIAEGYSVSREKKESFPLTVTSAQKNPTAFYLCASSIAPLNTEAFFGQGTRLTVV.

The chain has TRBV20-1 and TRBJ2-7; 7 bases line up with TRBD1. The CDR3 sequence is 13 residues long. Trimming cost V 5 bases and J 1 base; bases outside gene matches: 5. The germline V gene encodes CDR1 DFQATT and CDR2 SNEGSKA (reference sequence). As DNA, the CDR3 is TGCAGTGCTTATACAGGGGATTCCTACGAGCAGTACTTC. The encoded protein is CSAYTGDSYEQYF.